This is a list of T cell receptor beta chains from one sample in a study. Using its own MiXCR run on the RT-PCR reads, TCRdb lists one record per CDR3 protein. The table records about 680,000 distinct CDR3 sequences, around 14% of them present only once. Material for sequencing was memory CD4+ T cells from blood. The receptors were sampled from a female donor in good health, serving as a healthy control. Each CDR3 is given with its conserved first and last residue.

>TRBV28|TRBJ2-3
CASRGETGGVDTQYF
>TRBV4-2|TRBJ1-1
CASSQDLARGPEGAFF
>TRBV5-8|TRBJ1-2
CASSPRGTGDYGYTF
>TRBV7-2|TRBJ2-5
CASSTRPTLIGETQYF
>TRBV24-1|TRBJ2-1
CATGADSHNEQFF
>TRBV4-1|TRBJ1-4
CASSLVGQGNEKLFF
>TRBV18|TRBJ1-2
CASSPGRQPGYTF
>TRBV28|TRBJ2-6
CASSSGTFVLGANVLTF
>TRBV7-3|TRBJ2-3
CASSSLNAGTSGGQYF
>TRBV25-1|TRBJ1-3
CASSGDRKRRSGNTIYF
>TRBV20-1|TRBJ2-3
CSGEQSTDTQYF
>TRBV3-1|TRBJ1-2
CASSQRSGSGGYTF
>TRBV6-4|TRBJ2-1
CASSASGRGYNEQFF
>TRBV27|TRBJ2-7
CASSAFRGALGYEQYF
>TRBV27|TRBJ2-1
CASTMVGGRYNEQFF
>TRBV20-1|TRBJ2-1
CSAPGLFNEQFF
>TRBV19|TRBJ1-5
CASTPLGDQPQHF
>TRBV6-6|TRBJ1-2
CASSYLQGNYGYTF
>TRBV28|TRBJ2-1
CASSLQADYNEQFF
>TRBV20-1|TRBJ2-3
CSARSPAGTGRTDTQYF
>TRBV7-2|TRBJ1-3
CASSLDSAVGNTIYF
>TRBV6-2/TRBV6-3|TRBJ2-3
CASSWSDGRTDTQYF
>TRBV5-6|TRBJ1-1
CASSLKGAAEAFF
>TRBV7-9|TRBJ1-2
CASSLTTGETGYTF
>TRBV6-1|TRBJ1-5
CASSVGSQPQHF
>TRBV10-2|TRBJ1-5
CASSESGGSNQPQHF
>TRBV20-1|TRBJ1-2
CSARPRGTNYGYTF
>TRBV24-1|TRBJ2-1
CATSDPRRGGGYNEQFF